This T cell receptor beta chain comes out of a study of blood T cell repertoires in COVID-19. About the study: The samples span acute and convalescent COVID-19 from the United States, Italy and Spain. Nucleic acid was either cDNA or gDNA, and it came from T cells, B-cell-depleted T cells, or PBMCs.

This clone appeared once. Patients from Seattle were sampled longitudinally, starting during active infection. Original processing notes: From reference gene primer amplification, estimates of nucleated cell counts were derived. Sequencing used immunoSEQ multiplex PCR; TCRdb keeps in-frame clones, though not all of them. D and trimming were read from the DNA, whereas the V and J calls and clone size are those reported in that table. The data contain 90,000 or so clones, 75% to 90% of them singletons. V was shortened by 8 bases and J by 4 bases, with 15 bases between the two germline ends. Germline CDR1 MDHEN, CDR2 SYDVKM. There are 14 residues in the CDR3.

The material sequenced was peripheral blood. The rearrangement joins TRBV28 to TRBJ1-5, with D perhaps matching TRBD1 (6 bases). The source is a man aged 55 to 70 with COVID-19, enrolled during active disease. DNA of the CDR3: TGTGCCAGCCTTACCTCAGGGGAAAATCAGCCCCAGCATTTT. This sequence encodes CASLTSGENQPQHF.